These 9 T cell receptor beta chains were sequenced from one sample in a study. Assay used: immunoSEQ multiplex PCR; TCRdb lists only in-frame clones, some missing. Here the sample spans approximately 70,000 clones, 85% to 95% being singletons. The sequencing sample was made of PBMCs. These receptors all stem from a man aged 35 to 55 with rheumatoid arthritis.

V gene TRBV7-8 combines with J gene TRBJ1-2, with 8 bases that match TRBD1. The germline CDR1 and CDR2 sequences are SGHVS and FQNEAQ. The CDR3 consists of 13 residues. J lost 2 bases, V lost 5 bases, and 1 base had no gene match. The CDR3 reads CASSRTGNYGYTF. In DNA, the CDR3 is TGTGCCAGCAGCCGGACAGGGAACTATGGCTACACCTTC.

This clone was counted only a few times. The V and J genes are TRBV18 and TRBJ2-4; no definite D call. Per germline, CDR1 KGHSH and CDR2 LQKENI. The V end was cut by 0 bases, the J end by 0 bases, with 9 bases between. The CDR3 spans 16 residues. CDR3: CASSPPGSLAKNIQYF. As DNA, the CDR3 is TGTGCCAGCTCACCACCAGGGTCTCTAGCCAAAAACATTCAGTACTTC.

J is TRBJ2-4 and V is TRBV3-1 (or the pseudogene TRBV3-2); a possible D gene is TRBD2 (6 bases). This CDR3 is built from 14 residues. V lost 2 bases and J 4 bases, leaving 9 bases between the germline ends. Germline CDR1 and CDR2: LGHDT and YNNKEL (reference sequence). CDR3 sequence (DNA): TGTGCCAGCAGCCAACAGGGACTTAAAAACATTCAGTACTTC. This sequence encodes CASSQQGLKNIQYF.

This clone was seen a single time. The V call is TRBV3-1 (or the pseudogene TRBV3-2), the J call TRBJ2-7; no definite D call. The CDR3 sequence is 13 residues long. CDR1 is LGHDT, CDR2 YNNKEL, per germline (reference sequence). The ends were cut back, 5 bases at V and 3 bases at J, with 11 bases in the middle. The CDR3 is CASSSSRRYEQYF. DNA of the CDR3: TGTGCCAGCAGCTCCTCTAGGCGCTACGAGCAGTACTTC.

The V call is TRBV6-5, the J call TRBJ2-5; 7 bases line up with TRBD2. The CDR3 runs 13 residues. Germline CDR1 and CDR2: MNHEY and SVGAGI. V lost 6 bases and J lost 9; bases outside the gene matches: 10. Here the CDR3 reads CASRLATVRPQYF. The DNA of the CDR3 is TGTGCCAGCAGACTAGCGACGGTTCGACCCCAGTACTTC.

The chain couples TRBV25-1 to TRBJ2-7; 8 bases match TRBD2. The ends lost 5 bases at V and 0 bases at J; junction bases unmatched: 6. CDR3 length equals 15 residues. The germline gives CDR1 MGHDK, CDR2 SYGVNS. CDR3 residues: CASSQKRGFSYEQYF. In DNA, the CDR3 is TGTGCCAGCAGTCAGAAGCGGGGGTTCTCCTACGAGCAGTACTTC.

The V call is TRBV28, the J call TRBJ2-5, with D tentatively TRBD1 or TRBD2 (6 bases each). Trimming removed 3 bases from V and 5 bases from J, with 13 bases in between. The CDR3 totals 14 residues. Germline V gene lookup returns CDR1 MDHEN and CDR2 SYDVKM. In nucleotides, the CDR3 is TGTGCCAGCAGTTTTAGCGGAGGGGGTGAGACCCAGTACTTC. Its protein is CASSFSGGGETQYF.

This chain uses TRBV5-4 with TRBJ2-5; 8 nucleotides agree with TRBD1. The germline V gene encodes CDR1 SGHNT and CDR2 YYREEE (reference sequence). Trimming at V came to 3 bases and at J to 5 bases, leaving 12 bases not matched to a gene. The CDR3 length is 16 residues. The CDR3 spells CASSSPDREFQETQYF. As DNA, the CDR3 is TGTGCCAGCAGCTCCCCGGACAGGGAGTTTCAGGAGACCCAGTACTTC.

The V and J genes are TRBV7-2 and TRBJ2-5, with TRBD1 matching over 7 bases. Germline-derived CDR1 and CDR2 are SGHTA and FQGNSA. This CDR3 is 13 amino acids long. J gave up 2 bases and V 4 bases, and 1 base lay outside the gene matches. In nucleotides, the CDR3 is TGTGCCAGCAGCTGGGACAGACAAGAGACCCAGTACTTC. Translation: CASSWDRQETQYF.